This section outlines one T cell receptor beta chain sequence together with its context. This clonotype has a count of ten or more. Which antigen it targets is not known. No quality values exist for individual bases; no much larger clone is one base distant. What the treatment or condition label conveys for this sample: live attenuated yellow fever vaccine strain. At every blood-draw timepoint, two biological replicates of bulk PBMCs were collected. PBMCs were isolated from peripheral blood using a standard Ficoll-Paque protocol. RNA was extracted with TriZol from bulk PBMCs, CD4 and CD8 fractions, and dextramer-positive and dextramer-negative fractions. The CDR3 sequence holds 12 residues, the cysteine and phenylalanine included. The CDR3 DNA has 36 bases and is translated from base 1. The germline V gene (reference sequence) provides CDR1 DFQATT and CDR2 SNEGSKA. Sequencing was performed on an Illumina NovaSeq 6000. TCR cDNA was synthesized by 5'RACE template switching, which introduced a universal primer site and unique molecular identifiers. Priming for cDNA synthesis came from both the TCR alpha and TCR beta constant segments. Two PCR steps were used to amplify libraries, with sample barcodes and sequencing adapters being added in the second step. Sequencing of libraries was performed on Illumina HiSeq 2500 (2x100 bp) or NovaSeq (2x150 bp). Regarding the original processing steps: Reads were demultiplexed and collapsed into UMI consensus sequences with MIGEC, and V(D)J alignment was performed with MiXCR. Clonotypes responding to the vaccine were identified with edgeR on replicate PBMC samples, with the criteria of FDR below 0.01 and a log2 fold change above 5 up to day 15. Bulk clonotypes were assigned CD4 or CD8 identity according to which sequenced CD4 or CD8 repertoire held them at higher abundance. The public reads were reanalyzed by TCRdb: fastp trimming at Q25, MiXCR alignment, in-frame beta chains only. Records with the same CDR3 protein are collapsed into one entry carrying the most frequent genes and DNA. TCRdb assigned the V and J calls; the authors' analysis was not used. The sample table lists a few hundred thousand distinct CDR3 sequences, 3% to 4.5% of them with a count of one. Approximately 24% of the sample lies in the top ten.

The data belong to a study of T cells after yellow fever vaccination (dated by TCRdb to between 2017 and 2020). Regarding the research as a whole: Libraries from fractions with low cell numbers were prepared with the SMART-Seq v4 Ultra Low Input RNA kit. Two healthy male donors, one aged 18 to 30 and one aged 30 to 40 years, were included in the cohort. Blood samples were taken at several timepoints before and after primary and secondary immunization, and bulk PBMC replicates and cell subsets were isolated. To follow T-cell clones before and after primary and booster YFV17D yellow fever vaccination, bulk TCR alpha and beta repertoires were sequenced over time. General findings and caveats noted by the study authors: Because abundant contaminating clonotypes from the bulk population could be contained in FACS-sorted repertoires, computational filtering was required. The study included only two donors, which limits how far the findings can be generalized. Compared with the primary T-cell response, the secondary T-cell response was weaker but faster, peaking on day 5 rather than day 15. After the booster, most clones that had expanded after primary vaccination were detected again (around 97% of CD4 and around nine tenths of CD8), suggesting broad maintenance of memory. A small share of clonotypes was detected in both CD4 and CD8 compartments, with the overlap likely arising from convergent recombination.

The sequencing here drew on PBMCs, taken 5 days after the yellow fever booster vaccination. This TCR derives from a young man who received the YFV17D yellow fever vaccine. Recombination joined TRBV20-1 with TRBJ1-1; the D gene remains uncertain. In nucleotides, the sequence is TGCAGGGCTCTTGGGGTTAACACTGAAGCTTTCTTT. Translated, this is CRALGVNTEAFF.